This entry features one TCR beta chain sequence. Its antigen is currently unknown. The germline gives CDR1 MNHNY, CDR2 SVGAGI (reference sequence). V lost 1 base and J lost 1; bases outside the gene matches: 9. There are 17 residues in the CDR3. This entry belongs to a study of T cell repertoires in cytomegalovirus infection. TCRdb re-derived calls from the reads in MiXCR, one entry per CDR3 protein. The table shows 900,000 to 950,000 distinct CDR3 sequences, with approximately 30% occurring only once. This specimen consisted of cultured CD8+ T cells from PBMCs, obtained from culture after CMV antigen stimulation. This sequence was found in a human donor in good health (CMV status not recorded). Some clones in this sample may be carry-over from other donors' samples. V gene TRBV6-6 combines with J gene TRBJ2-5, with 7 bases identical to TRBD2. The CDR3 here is CASSYFPARGIQETQYF. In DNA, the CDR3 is TGTGCCAGCAGTTACTTCCCCGCGCGGGGGATCCAAGAGACCCAGTACTTC.